The 10 T cell receptor beta chains reported below all come from one sample, sequenced in a study of T cell changes during pregnancy in multiple sclerosis. Produced via immunoSEQ multiplex PCR; TCRdb's table is partial and in-frame only. The sample holds 70,000 to 95,000 clones, around 93% seen once. This specimen was peripheral blood, taken in the third trimester of pregnancy. These receptors were collected from a female donor with multiple sclerosis, enrolled in a pregnancy study.

The chain recombines TRBV18 with TRBJ1-1; 9 nucleotides line up with TRBD1. This CDR3 is built from 15 residues. V gave up 4 bases and J gave up 4 bases; unmatched junction bases: 7. CDR1 and CDR2 from the germline V gene are KGHSH and LQKENI. The CDR3 coding sequence is TGTGCCAGCTCACTGGGACAGGGAAGATCCACTGAAGCTTTCTTT. Its translation: CASSLGQGRSTEAFF. Filled out from reference TRBV18 and TRBJ1-1, the complete variable domain reads NAGVMQNPRHLVRRRGQEARLRCSPMKGHSHVYWYRQLPEEGLKFMVYLQKENIIDESGMPKERFSAEFPKEGPSILRIQQVVRGDSAAYFCASSLGQGRSTEAFFGQGTRLTVV.

A single count supports this clone. This chain links TRBV5-4 with TRBJ2-5; 11 nucleotides match TRBD2. The CDR3 consists of 16 residues. Germline values: CDR1 SGHNT, CDR2 YYREEE (reference sequence). V was clipped by 4 bases and J by 4 bases; unmatched bases: 9. Here the CDR3 DNA reads TGTGCCAGCAGCCCTGTTGCTAGCGGGGGGAGAGAGACCCAGTACTTC. Translating it yields CASSPVASGGRETQYF.

The chain uses TRBV28 and TRBJ2-5; 9 bases match TRBD1. V gave up 7 bases and J gave up 8 bases; unmatched junction bases: 14. The CDR3 consists of 15 residues. CDR1 is MDHEN and CDR2 is SYDVKM in the germline V gene. CDR3 nucleotides: TGTGCCAGCACCGCACCGGGACAGGGAAGGGGAACCCAGTACTTC. Its protein is CASTAPGQGRGTQYF.

The rearrangement uses TRBV6-1 and TRBJ1-1; 8 bases match TRBD1. CDR1 is MNHNS and CDR2 is SASEGT in the germline V gene. With V trimmed by 4 bases and J by 3 bases, 16 bases remained unmatched. The length of the CDR3 is 18 residues. In DNA form, the CDR3 reads TGTGCCAGCAGTGTAAGGCAGGGGGCGATCTCTATGGACACTGAAGCTTTCTTT. This gives the protein CASSVRQGAISMDTEAFF.

The chain is built from TRBV7-6 and TRBJ2-6, with D unclear. Germline-derived CDR1 and CDR2 are SGHVS and FNYEAQ. This CDR3 is 13 amino acids long. V lost 5 bases and J 0 bases, leaving 2 bases between the germline ends. The CDR3 reads CASSRSGANVLTF. As DNA, the CDR3 is TGTGCCAGCAGCCGCTCTGGGGCCAACGTCCTGACTTTC.

The chain combines TRBV6-1 with TRBJ2-1, with 14 bases aligning to TRBD2. The CDR3 spans 18 residues. The V gene's germline CDR1 is MNHNS and CDR2 SASEGT. After removal of 4 bases from V and 4 bases from J, the junction contained 9 bases not matched to a gene. CDR3 in amino acids: CASSARLAGGGVYNEQFF. In DNA form, the CDR3 reads TGTGCCAGCAGTGCCCGACTAGCGGGAGGGGGAGTTTACAATGAGCAGTTCTTC.

V is TRBV19 and J is TRBJ1-2, with a possible D match to TRBD1 (5 bases). Trimming removed 7 bases from V and 3 bases from J, with 12 bases in between. CDR3 length: 13 residues. Germline V gene lookup returns CDR1 LNHDA and CDR2 SQIVND (reference sequence). CDR3 protein: CASTVGQYYGYTF. The CDR3 region has the DNA TGTGCCAGTACCGTGGGGCAGTACTATGGCTACACCTTC. The full variable domain, its missing parts supplied by reference TRBV19 and TRBJ1-2, is DGGITQSPKYLFRKEGQNVTLSCEQNLNHDAMYWYRQDPGQGLRLIYYSQIVNDFQKGDIAEGYSVSREKKESFPLTVTSAQKNPTAFYLCASTVGQYYGYTFGSGTRLTVV.

Regarding this clone: In the same sample, other DNA sequences code for this CDR3. The rearrangement uses TRBV29-1 and TRBJ2-7, with D possibly TRBD2 on 6 matching bases. V was shortened by 6 bases and J by 0 bases, with 18 bases between the two germline ends. Germline V lookup: CDR1 SQVTM, CDR2 ANQGSEA. The CDR3 extends over 15 amino acids. The CDR3 spells CSVCERAGSSYEQYF. CDR3 coding DNA: TGCAGCGTGTGTGAGCGTGCGGGAAGCTCCTACGAGCAGTACTTC.

This sequence joins TRBV5-1 and TRBJ1-1; a possible D gene is TRBD1 (5 bases). CDR1 and CDR2 from the germline V gene are SGHRS and YFSETQ. The CDR3 spans 13 residues. V lost 4 bases to trimming and J lost 4 bases, with 11 bases between them. CDR3 DNA: TGCGCCAGCAGCCAGGGCCTGAGCACTGAAGCTTTCTTT. As protein: CASSQGLSTEAFF.

The chain carries TRBV5-4 and TRBJ1-1, with D unresolved. Deletions cut 1 base from V and 6 bases from J, with 7 bases between. CDR1 SGHNT and CDR2 YYREEE come from the germline V gene (reference sequence). The CDR3 is made up of 12 amino acids. CDR3 nucleotide sequence: TGTGCCAGCAGCTTGCCCCAGGCTGAAGCTTTCTTT. It codes for CASSLPQAEAFF.